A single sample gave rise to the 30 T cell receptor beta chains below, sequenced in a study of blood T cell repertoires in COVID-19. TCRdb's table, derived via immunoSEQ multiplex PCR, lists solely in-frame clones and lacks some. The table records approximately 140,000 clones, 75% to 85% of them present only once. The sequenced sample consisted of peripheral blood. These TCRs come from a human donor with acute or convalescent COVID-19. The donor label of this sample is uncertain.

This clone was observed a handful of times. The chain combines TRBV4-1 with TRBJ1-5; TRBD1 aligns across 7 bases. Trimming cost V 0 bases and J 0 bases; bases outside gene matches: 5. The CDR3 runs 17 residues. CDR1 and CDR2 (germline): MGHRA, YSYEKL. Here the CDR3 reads CASSQEGGGFSNQPQHF. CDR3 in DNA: TGCGCCAGCAGCCAAGAAGGGGGCGGTTTTAGCAATCAGCCCCAGCATTTT.

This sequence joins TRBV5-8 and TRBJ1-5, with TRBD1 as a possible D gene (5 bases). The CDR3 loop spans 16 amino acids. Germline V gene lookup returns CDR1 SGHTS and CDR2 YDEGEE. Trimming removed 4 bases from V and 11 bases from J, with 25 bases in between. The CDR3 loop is CASSTIGTIGQSAQHF. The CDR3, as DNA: TGTGCCAGCAGCACAATAGGGACTATCGGACAATCAGCCCAGCATTTT.

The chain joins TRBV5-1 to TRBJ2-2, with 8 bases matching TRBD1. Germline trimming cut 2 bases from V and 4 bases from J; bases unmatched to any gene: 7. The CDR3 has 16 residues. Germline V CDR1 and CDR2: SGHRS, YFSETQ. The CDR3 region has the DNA TGCGCCAGCAGCTTAGGAACAGGGGGTGTCACCGGGGAGCTGTTTTTT. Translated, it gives CASSLGTGGVTGELFF.

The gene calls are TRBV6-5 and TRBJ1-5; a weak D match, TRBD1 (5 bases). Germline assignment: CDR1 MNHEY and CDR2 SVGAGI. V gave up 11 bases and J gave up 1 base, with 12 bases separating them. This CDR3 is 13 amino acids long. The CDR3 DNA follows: TGTGCCTGCGACGGGGGGAGCAATCAGCCCCAGCATTTT. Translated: CACDGGSNQPQHF.

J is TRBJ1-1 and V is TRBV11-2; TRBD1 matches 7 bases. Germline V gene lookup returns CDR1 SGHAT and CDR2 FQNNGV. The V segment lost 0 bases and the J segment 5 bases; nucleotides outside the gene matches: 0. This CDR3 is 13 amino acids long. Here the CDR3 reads CASSLDRGTEAFF. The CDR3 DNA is TGTGCCAGCAGCTTAGACAGGGGGACTGAAGCTTTCTTT.

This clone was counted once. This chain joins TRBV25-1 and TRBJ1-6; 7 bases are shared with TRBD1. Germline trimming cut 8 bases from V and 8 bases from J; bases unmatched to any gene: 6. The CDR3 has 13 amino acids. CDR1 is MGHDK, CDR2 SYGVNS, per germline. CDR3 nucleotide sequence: TGTGCCAGCCGGACAGGCGATTATTCACCCCTCCACTTT. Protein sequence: CASRTGDYSPLHF.

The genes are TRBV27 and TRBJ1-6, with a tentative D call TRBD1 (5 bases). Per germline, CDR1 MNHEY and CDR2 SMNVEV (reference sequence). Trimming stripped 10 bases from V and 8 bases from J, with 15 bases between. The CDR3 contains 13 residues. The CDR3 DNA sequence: TGTGCCACCGCGGGGCAGGTTGATTCACCCCTCCACTTT. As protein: CATAGQVDSPLHF.

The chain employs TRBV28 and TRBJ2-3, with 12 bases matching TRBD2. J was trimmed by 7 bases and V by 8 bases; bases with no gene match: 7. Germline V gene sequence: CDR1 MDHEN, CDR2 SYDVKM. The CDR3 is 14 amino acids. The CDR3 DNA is TGTGCCAGCGACGCTAGCGGGGGGGCAAATACGCAGTATTTT. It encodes CASDASGGANTQYF.

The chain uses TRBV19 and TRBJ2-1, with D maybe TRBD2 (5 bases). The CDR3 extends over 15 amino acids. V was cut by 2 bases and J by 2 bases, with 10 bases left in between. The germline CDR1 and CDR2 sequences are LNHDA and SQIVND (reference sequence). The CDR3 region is CASSIKREPYNEQFF. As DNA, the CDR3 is TGTGCCAGTAGTATAAAGAGGGAACCCTACAATGAGCAGTTCTTC.

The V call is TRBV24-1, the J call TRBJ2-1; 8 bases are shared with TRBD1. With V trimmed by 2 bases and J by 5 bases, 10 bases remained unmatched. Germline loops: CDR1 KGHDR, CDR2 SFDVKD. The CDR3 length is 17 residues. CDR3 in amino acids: CATSDYRGFGKDNEQFF. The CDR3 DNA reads TGTGCCACCAGTGATTACAGGGGGTTCGGTAAGGACAATGAGCAGTTCTTC.

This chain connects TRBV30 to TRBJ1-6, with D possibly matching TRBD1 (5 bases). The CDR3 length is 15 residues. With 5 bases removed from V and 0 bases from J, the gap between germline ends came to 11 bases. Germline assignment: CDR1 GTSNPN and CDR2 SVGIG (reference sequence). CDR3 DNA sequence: TGTGCCTGGCCCTCCAGGGTCTCCTATAATTCACCCCTCCACTTT. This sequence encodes CAWPSRVSYNSPLHF.

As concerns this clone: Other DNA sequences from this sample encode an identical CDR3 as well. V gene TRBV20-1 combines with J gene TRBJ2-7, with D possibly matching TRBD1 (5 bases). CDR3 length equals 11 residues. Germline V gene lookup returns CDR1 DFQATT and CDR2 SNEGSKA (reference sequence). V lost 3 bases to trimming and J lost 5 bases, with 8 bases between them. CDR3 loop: CSARGPHEQYF. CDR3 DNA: TGCAGTGCTAGGGGGCCCCACGAGCAGTACTTC.

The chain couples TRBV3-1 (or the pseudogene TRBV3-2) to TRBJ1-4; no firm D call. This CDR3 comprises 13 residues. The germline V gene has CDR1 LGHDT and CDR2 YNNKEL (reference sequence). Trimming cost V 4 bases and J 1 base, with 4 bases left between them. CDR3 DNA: TGTGCCAGCAGCCCAGGAACTAATGAAAAACTGTTTTTT. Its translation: CASSPGTNEKLFF.

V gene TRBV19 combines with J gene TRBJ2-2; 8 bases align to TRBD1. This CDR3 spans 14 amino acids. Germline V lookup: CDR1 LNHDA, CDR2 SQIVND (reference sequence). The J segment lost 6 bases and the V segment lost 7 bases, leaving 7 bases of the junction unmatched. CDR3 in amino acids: CASTGGAWAGELFF. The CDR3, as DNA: TGTGCCAGTACAGGGGGCGCATGGGCCGGGGAGCTGTTTTTT.

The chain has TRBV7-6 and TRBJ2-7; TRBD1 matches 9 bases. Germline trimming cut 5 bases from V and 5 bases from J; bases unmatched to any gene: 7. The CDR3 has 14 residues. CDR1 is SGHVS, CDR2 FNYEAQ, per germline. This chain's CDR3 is CASSQGQGYDEQYF. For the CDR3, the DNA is TGTGCCAGCAGCCAAGGACAGGGGTACGACGAGCAGTACTTC.

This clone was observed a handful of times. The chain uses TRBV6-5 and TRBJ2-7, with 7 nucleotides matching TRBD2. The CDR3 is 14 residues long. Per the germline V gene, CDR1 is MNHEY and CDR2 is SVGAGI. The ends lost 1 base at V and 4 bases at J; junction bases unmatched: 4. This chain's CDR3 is CASSYWGGEYEQYF. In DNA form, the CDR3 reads TGTGCCAGCAGTTACTGGGGGGGTGAATACGAGCAGTACTTC.

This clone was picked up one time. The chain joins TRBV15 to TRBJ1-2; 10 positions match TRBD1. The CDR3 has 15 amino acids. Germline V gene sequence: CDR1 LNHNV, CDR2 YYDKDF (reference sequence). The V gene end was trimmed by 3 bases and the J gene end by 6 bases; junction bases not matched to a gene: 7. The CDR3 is CATSRTGGGGDGYTF. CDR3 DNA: TGTGCCACCAGCAGGACAGGGGGCGGAGGCGATGGCTACACCTTC.

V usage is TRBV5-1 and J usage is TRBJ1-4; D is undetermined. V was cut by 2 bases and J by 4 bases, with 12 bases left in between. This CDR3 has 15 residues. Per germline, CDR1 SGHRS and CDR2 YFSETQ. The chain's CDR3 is CASSFSQAFNEKLFF. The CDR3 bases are TGCGCCAGCAGCTTTTCCCAGGCTTTTAATGAAAAACTGTTTTTT. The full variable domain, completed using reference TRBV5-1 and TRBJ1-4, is KAGVTQTPRYLIKTRGQQVTLSCSPISGHRSVSWYQQTPGQGLQFLFEYFSETQRNKGNFPGRFSGRQFSNSRSEMNVSTLELGDSALYLCASSFSQAFNEKLFFGSGTQLSVL.

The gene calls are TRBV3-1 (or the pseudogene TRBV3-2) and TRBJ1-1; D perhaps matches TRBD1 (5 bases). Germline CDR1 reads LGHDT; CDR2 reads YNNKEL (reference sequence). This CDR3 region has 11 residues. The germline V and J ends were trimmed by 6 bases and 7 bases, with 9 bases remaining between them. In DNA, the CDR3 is TGTGCCAGCAGTCAGGGCGGTGAAGCTTTCTTT. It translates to CASSQGGEAFF.

DNA for the CDR3: TGTGCCAGCAGTGAAAGGAGAACCAATCAGCCCCAGCATTTT. Translation: CASSERRTNQPQHF. This rearrangement joins TRBV2 to TRBJ1-5; D is undetermined. Trimming stripped 2 bases from V and 3 bases from J, with 8 bases between. The CDR3 is 14 residues long. Germline loops: CDR1 SNHLY, CDR2 FYNNEI.

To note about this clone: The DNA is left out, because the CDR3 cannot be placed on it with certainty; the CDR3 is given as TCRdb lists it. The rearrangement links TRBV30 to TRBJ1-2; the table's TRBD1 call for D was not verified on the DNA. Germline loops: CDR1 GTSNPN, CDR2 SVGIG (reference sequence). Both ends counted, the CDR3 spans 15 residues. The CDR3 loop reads CAWSSGQGAIYGYTF.

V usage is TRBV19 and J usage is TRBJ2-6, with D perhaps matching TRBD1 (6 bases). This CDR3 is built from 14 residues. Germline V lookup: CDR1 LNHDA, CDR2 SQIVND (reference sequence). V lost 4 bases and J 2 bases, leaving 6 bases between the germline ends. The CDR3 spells CASSTGAGANVLTF. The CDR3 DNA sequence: TGTGCCAGTAGTACAGGGGCTGGGGCCAACGTCCTGACTTTC.

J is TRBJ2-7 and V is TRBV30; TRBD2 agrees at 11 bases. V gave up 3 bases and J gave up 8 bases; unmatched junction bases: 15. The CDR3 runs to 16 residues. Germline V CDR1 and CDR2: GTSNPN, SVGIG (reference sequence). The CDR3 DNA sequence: TGTGCCTGGAGGGCGGGACTAGCGGATTATGTTAAAAAGCAGTACTTC. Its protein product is CAWRAGLADYVKKQYF.

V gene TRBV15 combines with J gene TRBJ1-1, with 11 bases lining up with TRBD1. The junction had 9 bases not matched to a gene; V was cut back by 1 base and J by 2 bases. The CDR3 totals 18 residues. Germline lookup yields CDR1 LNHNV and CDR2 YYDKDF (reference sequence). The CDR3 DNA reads TGTGCCACCAGCAGAGGTCCCGGGACAGGGGGAACCAACACTGAAGCTTTCTTT. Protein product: CATSRGPGTGGTNTEAFF.

The CDR3 region is CASSSTYPPGEEQYF. Written as DNA, the CDR3 is TGTGCCAGCAGTTCAACCTACCCCCCAGGGGAAGAGCAGTACTTC. This chain uses TRBV27 with TRBJ2-7; a weak D match, TRBD1 (6 bases). This CDR3 has 15 amino acids. Germline CDR1 and CDR2: MNHEY and SMNVEV (reference sequence). With 4 bases removed from V and 7 bases from J, the gap between germline ends came to 20 bases.

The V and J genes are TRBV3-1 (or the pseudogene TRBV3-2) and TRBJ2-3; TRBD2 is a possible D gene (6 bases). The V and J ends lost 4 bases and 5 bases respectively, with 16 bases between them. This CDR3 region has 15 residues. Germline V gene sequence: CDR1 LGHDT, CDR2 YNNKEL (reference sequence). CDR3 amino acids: CASSLHRGGQDTQYF. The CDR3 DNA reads TGTGCCAGCAGCCTACATAGGGGAGGACAAGATACGCAGTATTTT.

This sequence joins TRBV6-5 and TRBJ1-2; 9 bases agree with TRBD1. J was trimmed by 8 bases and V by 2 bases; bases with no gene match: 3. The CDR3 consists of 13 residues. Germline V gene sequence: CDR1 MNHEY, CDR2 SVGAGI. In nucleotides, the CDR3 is TGTGCCAGCAGTTACGGGACAGGGAGAGGCTACACCTTC. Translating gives CASSYGTGRGYTF.

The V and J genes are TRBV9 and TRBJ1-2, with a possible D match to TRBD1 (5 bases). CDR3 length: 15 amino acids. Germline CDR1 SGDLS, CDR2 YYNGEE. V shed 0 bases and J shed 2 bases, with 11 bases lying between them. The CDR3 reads CASSVAGNPNYGYTF. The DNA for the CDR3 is TGTGCCAGCAGCGTAGCAGGGAACCCCAACTATGGCTACACCTTC.

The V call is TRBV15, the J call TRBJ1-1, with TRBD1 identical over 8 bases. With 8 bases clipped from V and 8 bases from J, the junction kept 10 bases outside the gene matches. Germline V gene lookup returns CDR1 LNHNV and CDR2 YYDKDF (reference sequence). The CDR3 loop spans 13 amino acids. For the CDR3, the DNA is TGTGCCACCGTGGGGACAGGCGATCGAGAAGCTTTCTTT. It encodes CATVGTGDREAFF. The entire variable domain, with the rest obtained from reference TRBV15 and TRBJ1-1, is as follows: DAMVIQNPRYQVTQFGKPVTLSCSQTLNHNVMYWYQQKSSQAPKLLFHYYDKDFNNEADTPDNFQSRRPNTSFCFLDIRSPGLGDTAMYLCATVGTGDREAFFGQGTRLTVV.

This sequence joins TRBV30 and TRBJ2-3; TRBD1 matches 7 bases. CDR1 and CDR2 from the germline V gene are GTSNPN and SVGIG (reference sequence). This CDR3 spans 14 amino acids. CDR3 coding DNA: TGTGCTACAACCCGGGACAGACTAATGGATACGCAGTATTTT. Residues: CATTRDRLMDTQYF. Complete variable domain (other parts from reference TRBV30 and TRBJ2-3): SQTIHQWPATLVQPVGSPLSLECTVEGTSNPNLYWYRQAAGRGLQLLFYSVGIGQISSEVPQNLSASRPQDRQFILSSKKLLLSDSGFYLCATTRDRLMDTQYFGPGTRLTVL.